This T cell receptor beta chain came from a study of T cell responses to AZD1222 COVID-19 vaccine. The method was immunoSEQ multiplex PCR; TCRdb's version includes in-frame clones alone and lacks a portion of them. In the table there are some 130,000 clones, approximately 90% of which are singletons. General study points: Most donors were white British and more were female, and clonal diversity was possibly underestimated. Elevations in Spike-specific TCR breadth and depth followed administration of two AZD1222 doses. At 160-218 and 743-854, vaccine-associated CD4 TCRs were dominant, and they spanned spike.

To note about this clone: What it binds is unknown.

This sample comprised peripheral blood, obtained on day 0 of AZD1222 vaccination. The TCR sequence derives from an adult in good health.

The CDR3 spells CATSDFPSGLYTGELFF. CDR3 coding DNA: TGTGCCACCAGTGATTTTCCATCGGGACTCTACACCGGGGAGCTGTTTTTT. V and J are TRBV24-1 and TRBJ2-2, with a weak D call TRBD2 (6 bases). The V end lost 1 base, the J end lost 3 bases, and 14 bases lay between the germline ends. The CDR3 has 17 residues. CDR1 and CDR2 (germline): KGHDR, SFDVKD.